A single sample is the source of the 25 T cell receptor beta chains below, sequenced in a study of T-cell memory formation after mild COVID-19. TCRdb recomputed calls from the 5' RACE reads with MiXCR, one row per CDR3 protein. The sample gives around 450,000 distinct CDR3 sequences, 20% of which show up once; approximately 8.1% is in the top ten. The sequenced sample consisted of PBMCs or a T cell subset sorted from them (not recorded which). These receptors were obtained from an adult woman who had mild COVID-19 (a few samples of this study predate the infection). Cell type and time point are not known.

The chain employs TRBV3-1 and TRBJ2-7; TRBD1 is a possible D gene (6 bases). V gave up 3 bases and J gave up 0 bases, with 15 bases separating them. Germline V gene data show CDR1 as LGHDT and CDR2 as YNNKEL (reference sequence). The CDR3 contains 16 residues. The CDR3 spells CASSQNAGASSYEQYF. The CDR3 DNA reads TGTGCCAGCAGCCAGAACGCAGGGGCTAGCTCCTACGAGCAGTACTTC.

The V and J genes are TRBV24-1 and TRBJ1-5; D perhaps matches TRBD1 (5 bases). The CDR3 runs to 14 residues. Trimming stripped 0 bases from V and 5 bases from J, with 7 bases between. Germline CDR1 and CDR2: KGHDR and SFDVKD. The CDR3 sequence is CATSDLLGDQPQHF. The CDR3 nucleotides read TGTGCCACCAGTGATTTGCTGGGGGATCAGCCCCAGCATTTT.

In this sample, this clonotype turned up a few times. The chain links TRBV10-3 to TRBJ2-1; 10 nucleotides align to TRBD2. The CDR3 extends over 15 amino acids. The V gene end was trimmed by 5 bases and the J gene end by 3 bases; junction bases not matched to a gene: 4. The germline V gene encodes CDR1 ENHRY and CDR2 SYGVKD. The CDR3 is CAISSQREGYNEQFF. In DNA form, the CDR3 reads TGTGCCATCAGTAGTCAGCGGGAGGGCTACAATGAGCAGTTCTTC.

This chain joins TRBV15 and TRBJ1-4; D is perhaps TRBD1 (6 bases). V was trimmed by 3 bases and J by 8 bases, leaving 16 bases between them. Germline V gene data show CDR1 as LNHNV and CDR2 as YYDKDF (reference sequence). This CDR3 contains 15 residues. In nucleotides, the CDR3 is TGTGCCACCAGCAGCTTAGCACAGGGAGGGGAAAAACTGTTTTTT. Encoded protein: CATSSLAQGGEKLFF.

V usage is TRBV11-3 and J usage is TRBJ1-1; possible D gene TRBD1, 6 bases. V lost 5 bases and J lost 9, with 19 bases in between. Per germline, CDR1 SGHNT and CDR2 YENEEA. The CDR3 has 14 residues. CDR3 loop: CASSARTAFGKAFF. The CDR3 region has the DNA TGTGCCAGCAGCGCCCGGACAGCGTTTGGGAAAGCTTTCTTT. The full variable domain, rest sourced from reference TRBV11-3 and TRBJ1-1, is EAGVVQSPRYKIIEKKQPVAFWCNPISGHNTLYWYLQNLGQGPELLIRYENEEAVDDSQLPKDRFSAERLKGVDSTLKIQPAELGDSAVYLCASSARTAFGKAFFGQGTRLTVV.

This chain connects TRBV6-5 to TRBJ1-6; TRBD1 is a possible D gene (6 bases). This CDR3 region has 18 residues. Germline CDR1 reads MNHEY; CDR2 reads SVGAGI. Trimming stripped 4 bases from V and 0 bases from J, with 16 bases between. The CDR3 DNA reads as TGTGCCAGCAGTTGGGGGCAGGGGAGAAGCTCCTATAATTCACCCCTCCACTTT. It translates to CASSWGQGRSSYNSPLHF.

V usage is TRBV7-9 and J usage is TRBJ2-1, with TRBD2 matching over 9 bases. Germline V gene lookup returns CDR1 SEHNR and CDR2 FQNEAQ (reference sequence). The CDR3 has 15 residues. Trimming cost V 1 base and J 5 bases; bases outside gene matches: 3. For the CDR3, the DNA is TGTGCCAGCAGCTTAGGGTCTAGCGGGAACAATGAGCAGTTCTTC. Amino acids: CASSLGSSGNNEQFF.

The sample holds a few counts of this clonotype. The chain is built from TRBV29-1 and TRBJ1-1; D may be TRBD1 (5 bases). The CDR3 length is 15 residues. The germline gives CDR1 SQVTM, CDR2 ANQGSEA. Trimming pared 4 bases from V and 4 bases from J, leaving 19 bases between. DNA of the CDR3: TGCAGCGTTGTAGGTGGCAGGTACGGGGGCACTGAAGCTTTCTTT. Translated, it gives CSVVGGRYGGTEAFF.

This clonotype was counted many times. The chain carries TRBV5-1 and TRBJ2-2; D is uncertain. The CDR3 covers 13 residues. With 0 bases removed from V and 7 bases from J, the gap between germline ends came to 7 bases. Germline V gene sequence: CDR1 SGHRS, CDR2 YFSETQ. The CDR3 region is CASSLEAGGELFF. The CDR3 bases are TGCGCCAGCAGCTTGGAAGCCGGCGGGGAGCTGTTTTTT.

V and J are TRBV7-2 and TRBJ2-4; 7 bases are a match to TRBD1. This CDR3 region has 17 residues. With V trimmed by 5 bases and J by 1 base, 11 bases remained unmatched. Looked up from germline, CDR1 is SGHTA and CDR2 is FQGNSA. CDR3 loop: CASSLQQGLGAKNIQYF. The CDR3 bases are TGTGCCAGCAGCCTACAACAGGGGCTTGGGGCCAAAAACATTCAGTACTTC.

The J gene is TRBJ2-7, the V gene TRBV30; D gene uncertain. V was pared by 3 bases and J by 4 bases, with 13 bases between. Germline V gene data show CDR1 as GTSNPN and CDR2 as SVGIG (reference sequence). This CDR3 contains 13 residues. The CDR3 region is CAWRGKARYEQYF. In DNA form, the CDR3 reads TGTGCCTGGAGAGGAAAGGCGCGTTACGAGCAGTACTTC.

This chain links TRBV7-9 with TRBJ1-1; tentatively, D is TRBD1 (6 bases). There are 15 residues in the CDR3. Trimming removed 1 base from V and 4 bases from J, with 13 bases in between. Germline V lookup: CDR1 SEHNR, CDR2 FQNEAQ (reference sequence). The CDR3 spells CASSLGPGATTEAFF. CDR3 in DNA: TGTGCCAGCAGCTTAGGTCCGGGGGCGACCACTGAAGCTTTCTTT.

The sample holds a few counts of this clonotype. The CDR3 reads CASSLHHSGGPNTEAFF. The CDR3 DNA reads as TGTGCCAGCAGCTTACACCATTCAGGGGGCCCGAACACTGAAGCTTTCTTT. The chain employs TRBV7-2 and TRBJ1-1, with 8 positions matching TRBD1. Germline loops: CDR1 SGHTA, CDR2 FQGNSA. V was pared by 2 bases and J by 1 base, with 9 bases of the junction left unmatched. The CDR3 covers 17 residues.

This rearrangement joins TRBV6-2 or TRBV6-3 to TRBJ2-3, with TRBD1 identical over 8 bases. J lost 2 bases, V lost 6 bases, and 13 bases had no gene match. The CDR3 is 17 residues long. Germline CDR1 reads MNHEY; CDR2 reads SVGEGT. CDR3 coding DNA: TGTGCCAGCAGAAGGCCCGGGACAGGTCGTCACACAGATACGCAGTATTTT. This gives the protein CASRRPGTGRHTDTQYF.

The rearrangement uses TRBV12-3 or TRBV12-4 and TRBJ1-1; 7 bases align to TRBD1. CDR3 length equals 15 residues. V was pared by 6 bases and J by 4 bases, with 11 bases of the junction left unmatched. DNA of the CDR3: TGTGCCAGCAGCCCATCCCCCAGGGGGAGCACTGAAGCTTTCTTT. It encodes CASSPSPRGSTEAFF.

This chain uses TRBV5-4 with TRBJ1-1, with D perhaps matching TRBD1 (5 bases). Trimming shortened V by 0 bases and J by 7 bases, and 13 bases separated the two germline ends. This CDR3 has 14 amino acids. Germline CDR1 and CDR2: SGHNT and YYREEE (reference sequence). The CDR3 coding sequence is TGTGCCAGCAGCTTGGCCGGGTTAGGGGATGAAGCTTTCTTT. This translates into CASSLAGLGDEAFF.

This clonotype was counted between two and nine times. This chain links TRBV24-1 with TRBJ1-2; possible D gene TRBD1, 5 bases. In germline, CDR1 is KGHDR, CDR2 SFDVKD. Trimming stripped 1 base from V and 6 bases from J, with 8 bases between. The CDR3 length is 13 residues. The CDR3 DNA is TGTGCCACCAGTGATTTAAACAGGCATGGCTACACCTTC. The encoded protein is CATSDLNRHGYTF.

The CDR3, as DNA: TGTGCCACCAGCCAACCTCACGGGGCGGGGCCGCTTGATCAGCCCCAGCATTTT. As protein: CATSQPHGAGPLDQPQHF. The rearrangement joins TRBV15 to TRBJ1-5, with D possibly TRBD1 on 5 matching bases. Trimming took off 5 bases at V and 5 bases at J, with 25 bases between the two ends. The CDR3 length is 18 residues. CDR1 and CDR2 from the germline V gene are LNHNV and YYDKDF (reference sequence).

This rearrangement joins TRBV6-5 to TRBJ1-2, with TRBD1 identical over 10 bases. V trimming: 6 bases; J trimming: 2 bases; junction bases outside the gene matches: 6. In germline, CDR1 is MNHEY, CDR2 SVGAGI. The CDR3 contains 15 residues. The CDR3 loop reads CASRVDRGKNYGYTF. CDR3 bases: TGTGCCAGCAGGGTGGACAGGGGGAAAAACTATGGCTACACCTTC.

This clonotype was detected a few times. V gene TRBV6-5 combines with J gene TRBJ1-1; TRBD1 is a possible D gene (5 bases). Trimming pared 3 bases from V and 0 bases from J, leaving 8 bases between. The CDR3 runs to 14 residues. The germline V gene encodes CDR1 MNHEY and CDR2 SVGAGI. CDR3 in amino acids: CASSYSGVNTEAFF. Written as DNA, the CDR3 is TGTGCCAGCAGTTATTCGGGGGTGAACACTGAAGCTTTCTTT.

The DNA for the CDR3 is TGTGCCAGCAGCGTATCTGGACAGCCAAGTAATGAAAAACTGTTTTTT. This sequence encodes CASSVSGQPSNEKLFF. J is TRBJ1-4 and V is TRBV9, with TRBD1 as a possible D gene (6 bases). CDR1 SGDLS and CDR2 YYNGEE come from the germline V gene. The length of the CDR3 is 16 residues. V lost 1 base and J 4 bases, leaving 14 bases between the germline ends.

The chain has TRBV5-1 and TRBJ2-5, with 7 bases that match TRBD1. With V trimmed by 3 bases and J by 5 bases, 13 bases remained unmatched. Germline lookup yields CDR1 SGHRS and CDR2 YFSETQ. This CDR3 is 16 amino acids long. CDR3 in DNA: TGCGCCAGCAGCTATCCTCGGGACAGCGGAATCGAGACCCAGTACTTC. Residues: CASSYPRDSGIETQYF.

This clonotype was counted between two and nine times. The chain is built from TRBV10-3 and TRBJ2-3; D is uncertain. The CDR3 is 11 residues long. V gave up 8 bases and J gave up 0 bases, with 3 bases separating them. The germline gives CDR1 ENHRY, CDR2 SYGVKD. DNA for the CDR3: TGTGCCATCGCCAGCACAGATACGCAGTATTTT. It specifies CAIASTDTQYF.

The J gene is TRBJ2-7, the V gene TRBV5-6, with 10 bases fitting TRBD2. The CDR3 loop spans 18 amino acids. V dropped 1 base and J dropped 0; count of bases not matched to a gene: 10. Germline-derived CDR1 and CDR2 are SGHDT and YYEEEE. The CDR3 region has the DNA TGTGCCAGCAGCTTGCTTTCTAGCGGGGGCTGGAGCTCCTACGAGCAGTACTTC. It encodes CASSLLSSGGWSSYEQYF.

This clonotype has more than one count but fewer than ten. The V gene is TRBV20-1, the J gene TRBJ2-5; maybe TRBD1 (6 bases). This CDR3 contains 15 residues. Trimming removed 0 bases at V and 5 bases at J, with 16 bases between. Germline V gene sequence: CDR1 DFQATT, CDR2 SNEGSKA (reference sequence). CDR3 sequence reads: CSARDPQGMGETQYF. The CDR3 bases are TGCAGTGCTAGAGACCCTCAGGGGATGGGGGAGACCCAGTACTTC.